These 13 T cell receptor beta chains share one sample of origin, sequenced in a study of blood T cells in healthy people across ages. Together with a sample-barcoded 5' primer, a J-beta primer mix was included in a second PCR lasting about 6 to 11 cycles. MiXCR, run by TCRdb on the 5' RACE reads, gives a single entry per CDR3 protein. Among about 930,000 distinct CDR3 sequences listed, roughly 29% were seen once. These sequences were also reported in another study, on T cells of mothers and their children.

The material sequenced was blood. These receptors were obtained from a woman in her 40s in good health.

Points on this clonotype: A much larger clone lies one base from this, so it may be a read error. The V and J genes are TRBV6-5 and TRBJ2-3; no reliable D call. The CDR3 runs 14 residues. Germline assignment: CDR1 MNHEY and CDR2 SVGAGI. With 2 bases removed from V and 4 bases from J, the gap between germline ends came to 10 bases. The CDR3 coding sequence is TGTGCCAGCAGTTACGCGCAATTACCAGATACGCAGTATTTT. Amino acids: CASSYAQLPDTQYF.

This clonotype was found a few times. The J gene is TRBJ2-5, the V gene TRBV4-3, with 7 bases that match TRBD2. CDR1 and CDR2 from the germline V gene are LGHNA and YSLEER. Unmatched junction bases numbered 12, after V lost 3 bases and J lost 5 bases. CDR3 size: 16 residues. The DNA for the CDR3 is TGCGCCAGCAGCCACCTCTTCGGGGGGACCCCGGAGACCCAGTACTTC. Amino acid sequence: CASSHLFGGTPETQYF.

The count of this clonotype is one. The V call is TRBV29-1, the J call TRBJ2-3, with 7 bases that match TRBD2. The junction had 4 bases not matched to a gene; V was cut back by 3 bases and J by 1 base. The germline CDR1 and CDR2 sequences are SQVTM and ANQGSEA. The length of the CDR3 is 14 residues. CDR3 region: CSVDASGGTDTQYF. Here the CDR3 DNA reads TGCAGCGTTGATGCCAGCGGGGGCACAGATACGCAGTATTTT.

This clonotype was seen a few times. The rearrangement links TRBV5-1 to TRBJ2-3, with TRBD1 as a possible D gene (6 bases). Germline V gene data show CDR1 as SGHRS and CDR2 as YFSETQ. Deletions cut 6 bases from V and 6 bases from J, with 11 bases between. This CDR3 region has 12 residues. CDR3 nucleotides: TGCGCCAGCAACAGGGATCGGGATACGCAGTATTTT. Translated: CASNRDRDTQYF.

There are a few counts of this clonotype. V usage is TRBV28 and J usage is TRBJ2-7; tentative D call: TRBD2 (6 bases). Trimming removed 4 bases from V and 3 bases from J, with 13 bases in between. Germline assignment: CDR1 MDHEN and CDR2 SYDVKM. CDR3 size: 14 residues. DNA for the CDR3: TGTGCCAGCAGTTCCGGAGGGGTTGACTACGAGCAGTACTTC. This translates into CASSSGGVDYEQYF.

The chain uses TRBV29-1 and TRBJ1-1; maybe TRBD1 (6 bases). Germline V gene sequence: CDR1 SQVTM, CDR2 ANQGSEA. CDR3 size: 13 residues. V lost 7 bases to trimming and J lost 0 bases, with 12 bases between them. This CDR3 reads CSARTEMNTEAFF. CDR3 bases: TGCAGCGCCCGGACAGAGATGAACACTGAAGCTTTCTTT.

The rearrangement joins TRBV20-1 to TRBJ1-6; D perhaps matches TRBD1 (5 bases). From germline, CDR1 is DFQATT and CDR2 SNEGSKA (reference sequence). V shed 2 bases and J shed 12 bases, with 11 bases lying between them. The CDR3 loop spans 12 amino acids. The CDR3 loop reads CSARQGELPLHF. For the CDR3, the DNA is TGCAGTGCTAGACAGGGAGAATTACCCCTCCACTTT.

The chain carries TRBV5-1 and TRBJ2-3, with a possible D match to TRBD2 (5 bases). Germline V gives CDR1 SGHRS, CDR2 YFSETQ. This CDR3 has 14 amino acids. V was pared by 3 bases and J by 2 bases, with 10 bases between. CDR3 in amino acids: CASSSRTYTDTQYF. The CDR3 bases are TGCGCCAGCAGCTCTAGGACTTACACAGATACGCAGTATTTT. Looking up the rest from reference TRBV5-1 and TRBJ2-3 gives the full variable domain: KAGVTQTPRYLIKTRGQQVTLSCSPISGHRSVSWYQQTPGQGLQFLFEYFSETQRNKGNFPGRFSGRQFSNSRSEMNVSTLELGDSALYLCASSSRTYTDTQYFGPGTRLTVL.

In its sample, this clonotype was seen many times. The chain links TRBV20-1 to TRBJ2-1, with 8 bases lining up with TRBD2. Germline V gives CDR1 DFQATT, CDR2 SNEGSKA (reference sequence). Losses at the gene ends were 3 bases for V and 8 bases for J; bases not matched to a gene: 9. This CDR3 contains 14 residues. Here the CDR3 DNA reads TGCAGTGCTAGCGGGGGGGCCAAACGCGATGAGCAGTTCTTC. This sequence encodes CSASGGAKRDEQFF.

This clonotype was counted at least ten times. J is TRBJ2-1 and V is TRBV5-1; 14 bases map to TRBD2. The germline CDR1 and CDR2 sequences are SGHRS and YFSETQ. V dropped 4 bases and J dropped 3; count of bases not matched to a gene: 9. The CDR3 runs 18 residues. CDR3 protein: CASSGSGTSGGHYNEQFF. The CDR3 coding sequence is TGCGCCAGCAGCGGAAGCGGGACTAGCGGGGGACACTACAATGAGCAGTTCTTC.

A remark on this clonotype: Compared with germline, one end of the junction differs, possibly owing to a read error. This chain links TRBV7-9 with TRBJ2-7, with 10 bases that match TRBD1. Germline V gives CDR1 SEHNR, CDR2 FQNEAQ (reference sequence). This CDR3 contains 14 residues. CDR3 DNA: TGTGCCGGCAGCGTTTCGACAGGGGGCGACGAGCAGTACTTC. It translates to CAGSVSTGGDEQYF.

This clonotype was counted ten times or more. The chain recombines TRBV5-6 with TRBJ1-2, with D unresolved. V dropped 5 bases and J dropped 0 bases, with 5 bases sitting between them. This CDR3 comprises 12 residues. Germline CDR1 SGHDT, CDR2 YYEEEE. CDR3 loop: CASSLANYGYTF. CDR3 sequence (DNA): TGTGCCAGCAGTTTAGCTAACTATGGCTACACCTTC.

The chain joins TRBV3-1 to TRBJ2-1; 9 positions match TRBD2. Germline V lookup: CDR1 LGHDT, CDR2 YNNKEL (reference sequence). This CDR3 spans 16 amino acids. V was clipped by 2 bases and J by 7 bases; unmatched bases: 9. The CDR3 spells CASSQPDLAGYNEQFF. In nucleotides, the CDR3 is TGTGCCAGCAGCCAACCCGACCTAGCGGGGTATAATGAGCAGTTCTTC.